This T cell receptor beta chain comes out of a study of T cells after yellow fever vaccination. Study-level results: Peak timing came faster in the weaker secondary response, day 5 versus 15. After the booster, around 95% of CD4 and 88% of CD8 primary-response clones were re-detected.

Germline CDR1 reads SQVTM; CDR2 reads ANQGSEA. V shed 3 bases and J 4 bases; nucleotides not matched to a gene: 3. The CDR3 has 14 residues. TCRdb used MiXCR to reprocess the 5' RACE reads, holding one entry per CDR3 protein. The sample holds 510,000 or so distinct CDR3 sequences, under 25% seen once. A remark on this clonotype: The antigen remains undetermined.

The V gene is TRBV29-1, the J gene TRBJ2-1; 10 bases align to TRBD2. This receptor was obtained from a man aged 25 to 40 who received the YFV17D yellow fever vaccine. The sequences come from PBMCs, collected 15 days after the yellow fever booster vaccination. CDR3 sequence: CSVETSGLYNEQFF. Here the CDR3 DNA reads TGCAGCGTTGAGACTAGCGGGTTATACAATGAGCAGTTCTTC.